Below, 21 T cell receptor beta chains from the same sample are listed, as sequenced in a study of shared clonotypes between healthy human individuals. Only in-frame clones appear in the TCRdb table, and some are missing; sequencing was by immunoSEQ multiplex PCR. The repertoire holds some 100,000 clones, around 65% seen once, with over 20% in the top ten. Sequenced material: memory CD8+ T cells sorted from blood. Subset of the sample: CD45RO+ cells pooled with CCR7-negative TemRA cells. All receptors derive from a woman under 40 in good health.

V and J are TRBV10-3 and TRBJ2-3, with D possibly being TRBD2 (6 bases). CDR1 and CDR2 (germline): ENHRY, SYGVKD. With 6 bases removed from V and 2 bases from J, the gap between germline ends came to 12 bases. The CDR3 totals 14 residues. This CDR3 reads CAISSSETTDTQYF. The CDR3 coding sequence is TGTGCCATCAGCTCTAGCGAAACCACAGATACGCAGTATTTT.

The V and J genes are TRBV6-4 and TRBJ2-1; 8 bases map to TRBD2. V trimming: 6 bases; J trimming: 8 bases; junction bases outside the gene matches: 12. This CDR3 has 15 amino acids. Germline CDR1 MRHNA, CDR2 SNTAGT. For the CDR3, the DNA is TGTGCCAGCAGCCCTACGTTAGCGGGAATCCATGAGCAGTTCTTC. Encoded protein: CASSPTLAGIHEQFF.

The chain recombines TRBV23-1 with TRBJ2-7; 7 nucleotides line up with TRBD2. TRBV23-1 is flagged as an ORF with uncertain function. With 1 base clipped from V and 3 bases from J, the junction kept 6 bases outside the gene matches. The CDR3 sequence is 15 residues long. CDR3 coding DNA: TGCGCCAGCAGTCAATGGGCGGGAGCGGTCTACGAGCAGTACTTC. It is translated as CASSQWAGAVYEQYF.

The chain recombines TRBV11-2 with TRBJ2-7, with 9 bases fitting TRBD2. CDR3 length: 14 residues. Germline values: CDR1 SGHAT, CDR2 FQNNGV. Trimming removed 1 base from V and 7 bases from J; junction bases left unmatched: 5. Written as DNA, the CDR3 is TGTGCCAGCAGCTTAGGTCCTAGCGGGGTGGAGCAGTACTTC. It is translated as CASSLGPSGVEQYF.

The chain couples TRBV13 to TRBJ2-3; D uncertain. Between the trimmed V and J ends, which lost 4 bases and 0 bases, there was a span of 11 bases. Germline assignment: CDR1 PRHDT and CDR2 FYEKMQ (reference sequence). The CDR3 is made up of 15 amino acids. The CDR3 loop reads CASSSHDSSTDTQYF. The CDR3 bases are TGTGCCAGCAGCTCCCATGACTCCAGCACAGATACGCAGTATTTT.

The rearrangement joins TRBV11-2 to TRBJ2-5; D is undetermined. The CDR3 is 17 amino acids. The germline V and J ends were trimmed by 5 bases and 4 bases, with 23 bases remaining between them. Looked up from germline, CDR1 is SGHAT and CDR2 is FQNNGV. The CDR3 DNA reads TGTGCCAGCAGCCCCCGGGTAGTCGCGGTTCCCCGAGAGACCCAGTACTTC. It codes for CASSPRVVAVPRETQYF.

The gene calls are TRBV6-4 and TRBJ2-7, with unresolved D. The CDR3 contains 14 residues. Trimming shortened V by 3 bases and J by 3 bases, and 12 bases separated the two germline ends. Germline CDR1 MRHNA, CDR2 SNTAGT. The CDR3 sequence is CASSDLEGFYEQYF. The CDR3 bases are TGTGCCAGCAGTGATTTGGAAGGGTTCTACGAGCAGTACTTC.

J is TRBJ2-7 and V is TRBV5-1; 7 bases match TRBD2. The V and J ends lost 4 bases and 4 bases, in that order; junction bases with no gene match: 14. CDR3 length equals 16 residues. Per germline, CDR1 SGHRS and CDR2 YFSETQ. The CDR3 DNA reads TGCGCCAGCAGCGAGGGGTTGGCGGGAGCGGTATACGAGCAGTACTTC. This sequence encodes CASSEGLAGAVYEQYF.

A word on this clone: A single base is all that separates this from a far larger clone, so a read error is likely. This rearrangement joins TRBV7-9 to TRBJ1-2, with D unclear. CDR1 is SEHNR, CDR2 FQNEAQ, per germline (reference sequence). This CDR3 is 12 amino acids long. This CDR3 is CAGNAEVYGYTF. As DNA, the CDR3 is TGTGCGGGCAACGCGGAGGTCTATGGCTACACCTTC.

This sequence joins TRBV27 and TRBJ2-1; D gene uncertain. The V gene's germline CDR1 is MNHEY and CDR2 SMNVEV (reference sequence). Trimming pared 0 bases from V and 5 bases from J, leaving 8 bases between. The CDR3 is made up of 14 amino acids. The chain's CDR3 is CASSLSNTHNEQFF. CDR3 in DNA: TGTGCCAGCAGTTTATCGAATACTCACAATGAGCAGTTCTTC.

V usage is TRBV2 and J usage is TRBJ1-1; D perhaps matches TRBD1 (5 bases). With 7 bases removed from V and 0 bases from J, the gap between germline ends came to 12 bases. Germline CDR1 reads SNHLY; CDR2 reads FYNNEI. This CDR3 contains 14 residues. The CDR3, as DNA: TGTGCCAGCACGCAGGGCCCAATGAACACTGAAGCTTTCTTT. Translation: CASTQGPMNTEAFF.

The chain carries TRBV4-1 and TRBJ2-1; a weak D match, TRBD1 (6 bases). The V end was cut by 6 bases, the J end by 9 bases, with 15 bases between. From germline, CDR1 is MGHRA and CDR2 YSYEKL. This CDR3 has 13 residues. CDR3 loop: CASSFAGALEQFF. CDR3 bases: TGCGCCAGCAGTTTCGCAGGGGCTCTTGAGCAGTTCTTC.

The rearrangement links TRBV27 to TRBJ2-4, with 9 bases matching TRBD1. Germline V gene data show CDR1 as MNHEY and CDR2 as SMNVEV (reference sequence). The CDR3 is made up of 14 amino acids. The trim removed 6 bases at V and 6 bases at J, leaving 6 bases unmatched. The CDR3 region has the DNA TGTGCCAGCAGGGATGCGGGACAGGGAAACATTCAGTACTTC. Translation gives CASRDAGQGNIQYF.

The gene calls are TRBV5-6 and TRBJ1-2, with 9 positions matching TRBD1. Germline lookup yields CDR1 SGHDT and CDR2 YYEEEE. V was clipped by 4 bases and J by 4 bases; unmatched bases: 20. The CDR3 is made up of 19 amino acids. The CDR3 bases are TGTGCCAGCAGCCCGAACAGGGGGCTAGGGTCCCGCACCCTCTATGGCTACACCTTC. Its protein is CASSPNRGLGSRTLYGYTF.

This clone was seen many times. The J gene is TRBJ2-1, the V gene TRBV14, with 8 bases identical to TRBD1. Per germline, CDR1 SGHDN and CDR2 FVKESK. V shed 0 bases and J 6 bases; nucleotides not matched to a gene: 10. The CDR3 is 17 residues long. The CDR3: CASSQDLWRTGSNEQFF. In nucleotides, the CDR3 is TGTGCCAGCAGCCAAGATCTTTGGAGGACAGGGAGCAATGAGCAGTTCTTC.

This clone was observed a few times. The chain combines TRBV6-1 with TRBJ2-2; D not certain. Trimming pared 1 base from V and 5 bases from J, leaving 8 bases between. The CDR3 has 14 amino acids. Germline V CDR1 and CDR2: MNHNS, SASEGT. Written as DNA, the CDR3 is TGTGCCAGCAGTGAAGGAAAGGAGACCGGGGAGCTGTTTTTT. As protein: CASSEGKETGELFF.

The J gene is TRBJ2-3, the V gene TRBV30, with no clear D. Trimming left V 5 bases short and J 4 bases short, with 13 bases between. Germline lookup yields CDR1 GTSNPN and CDR2 SVGIG (reference sequence). This CDR3 contains 13 residues. CDR3 sequence (DNA): TGTGCCTGGGGAAGCAAACATCCAGATACGCAGTATTTT. Its translation is CAWGSKHPDTQYF.

The chain carries TRBV7-2 and TRBJ2-4; 14 bases are shared with TRBD2. CDR1 is SGHTA and CDR2 is FQGNSA in the germline V gene. Losses at the gene ends were 5 bases for V and 8 bases for J; bases not matched to a gene: 8. The length of the CDR3 is 16 residues. The CDR3 region is CASSAHGTSGSDIQYF. CDR3 in DNA: TGTGCCAGCAGCGCGCACGGGACTAGCGGGAGTGACATTCAGTACTTC.

At least ten counts were recorded for this clone. V gene TRBV19 combines with J gene TRBJ2-1; D gene unclear. V lost 1 base to trimming and J lost 3 bases, with 4 bases between them. There are 13 residues in the CDR3. Germline lookup yields CDR1 LNHDA and CDR2 SQIVND (reference sequence). CDR3 sequence: CASSIGDYNEQFF. CDR3 sequence (DNA): TGTGCCAGTAGTATAGGGGACTACAATGAGCAGTTCTTC.

V is TRBV2 and J is TRBJ2-7, with D tentatively TRBD2 (5 bases). Trimming took 4 bases from V and 3 from J, leaving 22 bases between them. CDR3 length: 17 residues. Per the germline V gene, CDR1 is SNHLY and CDR2 is FYNNEI. The CDR3 sequence is CASSAVVGTLLVYEQYF. The CDR3 DNA reads TGTGCCAGCAGTGCGGTTGTGGGCACCTTACTAGTCTACGAGCAGTACTTC.

The V call is TRBV5-6, the J call TRBJ2-1, with a tentative D call TRBD1 (7 bases). Per the germline V gene, CDR1 is SGHDT and CDR2 is YYEEEE. V gave up 5 bases and J gave up 5 bases, with 20 bases separating them. The CDR3 spans 16 residues. The CDR3 loop reads CASSSWRDRRHNEQFF. Written as DNA, the CDR3 is TGTGCCAGCAGTTCCTGGAGGGACAGAAGACACAATGAGCAGTTCTTC.